A selection of T cell receptor beta chains follows, all from one sample in a study of a mutant IDH1 vaccine in newly diagnosed glioma. Sequencing used immunoSEQ multiplex PCR; TCRdb keeps in-frame clones, though not all of them. In the table there are 35,000 to 45,000 clones, 78% of which are singletons. Which antigens these TCRs recognize remains unknown. The sequences come from PBMCs, collected from a glioma patient whose treatment included an IDH1 peptide vaccine. The receptor source for this set is a woman between 35 and 50 years old with glioma. Some clones in this sample may be carry-over from other donors' samples. Both conserved end residues are part of each CDR3. D genes are given only for firm matches. Clone size is given for some rows only: seen once, a few or many times, or a class if the clone is expanded.

CDR3nt | CDR3aa | v_gene | d_gene | abundance | j_gene
TGTGCCAGCAGCCTTTTACCGGGACGCTATGGCTACACCTTC | CASSLLPGRYGYTF | TRBV9 | . | . | TRBJ1-2
TGTGCCAGCAGCGGGGCAACTAACTATGGCTACACCTTC | CASSGATNYGYTF | TRBV9 | . | . | TRBJ1-2
TGTGCCAGCAGCTTGGGGGTCCCGGGGTTTCCAAATGAAAAACTGTTTTTT | CASSLGVPGFPNEKLFF | TRBV5-4 | . | . | TRBJ1-4
TGTGCCAGCAGTTCTAGGCCCCGGCTAGCGGAGGCCTACGAGCAGTACTTC | CASSSRPRLAEAYEQYF | TRBV28 | TRBD2 | . | TRBJ2-7
TGTGCCAGCAGCGAAAGGGCGGGGGAGACCCAGTACTTC | CASSERAGETQYF | TRBV9 | . | few | TRBJ2-5
TGTGCCAGCAGTTCAGGGGTCCTCACTGAAGCTTTCTTT | CASSSGVLTEAFF | TRBV27 | . | . | TRBJ1-1
TGTGCTAGCAGCTTAGGGGGACAAGAGACCCAGTACTTC | CASSLGGQETQYF | TRBV7-7 | . | . | TRBJ2-5
TGTGCCAGCAGCTATAATATAAGGCGGGAGTCCTACGAGCAGTACTTC | CASSYNIRRESYEQYF | TRBV7-2 | TRBD2 | . | TRBJ2-7
TGTGCCAGCAGACCGACAGGGTCGAACACTGAAGCTTTCTTT | CASRPTGSNTEAFF | TRBV6-6 | TRBD1 | . | TRBJ1-1
TGTGCCGCCGGGACAGCAGGGTCACCCCTCCACTTT | CAAGTAGSPLHF | TRBV15 | TRBD1 | . | TRBJ1-6
TGTGCCAGCAGCGTAGGGCCCGGCGTTGGTCCCGGGGAGCTGTTTTTT | CASSVGPGVGPGELFF | TRBV9 | . | . | TRBJ2-2
TGTGCCAGCAGTTCTGGACAGGGATGGTATTATGAGCAGTTCTTC | CASSSGQGWYYEQFF | TRBV6-5 | TRBD1 | . | TRBJ2-1
TGTGCCAGCAGCCAAGATCAAGGGACACTCTATGGCTACACCTTC | CASSQDQGTLYGYTF | TRBV4-2 | . | . | TRBJ1-2
TGTGCCAGCCTAGGGGCCGGGAGGGCTAGCACAGATACGCAGTATTTT | CASLGAGRASTDTQYF | TRBV5-6 | TRBD2 | . | TRBJ2-3
TGTGCTAGTGGTTTGGACAGGGACTACGAGCAGTACTTC | CASGLDRDYEQYF | TRBV12-5 | . | . | TRBJ2-7
TGTGCCAGCAGCCGAGTTACTAGGAACACCGGGGAGCTGTTTTTT | CASSRVTRNTGELFF | TRBV4-2 | . | . | TRBJ2-2
TGTGCCAGCAGCGTAGAGAGCTCATCGGGGGAGACCCAGTACTTC | CASSVESSSGETQYF | TRBV9 | . | . | TRBJ2-5
TGTGCCAGTAGTATGGCGGGGAACGAGCAGTACTTC | CASSMAGNEQYF | TRBV19 | . | . | TRBJ2-7
TGTGCCAGCAGTCCCGTAGTAGGAGAGGGCACCTACGAGCAGTACTTC | CASSPVVGEGTYEQYF | TRBV27 | . | . | TRBJ2-7
TGTGCCAGCAGACGGACAGGCCAAGAGACCCAGTACTTC | CASRRTGQETQYF | TRBV7-2 | TRBD1 | . | TRBJ2-5
TGCGCCAGCAGCTCCCGGACAGGGGGCTATGGCTACACCTTC | CASSSRTGGYGYTF | TRBV5-1 | TRBD1 | . | TRBJ1-2
TGTGCCAGTCGCCCAGGGGACGAGCAGTACTTC | CASRPGDEQYF | TRBV2 | . | . | TRBJ2-7
TGTGCCAGCAGCCACCCCCAGTGGCAGGGGGAAGGTGGGGCCAACGTCCTGACTTTC | CASSHPQWQGEGGANVLTF | TRBV4-2 | TRBD1 | . | TRBJ2-6
TGCGCCAGCAGCTTGGTGGAGATTGGACAGGGCCATCAGCCCCAGCATTTT | CASSLVEIGQGHQPQHF | TRBV5-1 | TRBD1 | . | TRBJ1-5
TGTGCCTTTCCGAAGAGGCCCCCCCTCTATGGCTACACCTTC | CAFPKRPPLYGYTF | TRBV30 | . | . | TRBJ1-2
TGTGCCAGCAGTTTATCTCCACTAGCGGGGGCAACAGATACGCAGTATTTT | CASSLSPLAGATDTQYF | TRBV27 | TRBD2 | . | TRBJ2-3
TGTGCCAGCAGGCAGAGATCCGAAAAACTGTTTTTT | CASRQRSEKLFF | TRBV27 | . | . | TRBJ1-4
TGCGCCAGCAGCCAAGTCGAGGGACAGGGGGCTAGCGGGGAGCTGTTTTTT | CASSQVEGQGASGELFF | TRBV4-1 | TRBD1 | . | TRBJ2-2
TGCGCCAGCAGCCAAGATGAGGGGAGCGCCTACGAGCAGTACTTC | CASSQDEGSAYEQYF | TRBV4-1 | . | . | TRBJ2-7
TGTGCCAGCAGTGTGGAAGCGGGAGACTACGAGCAGTACTTC | CASSVEAGDYEQYF | TRBV6-4 | TRBD2 | . | TRBJ2-7
TGTGCCAGCAGCTTGGAGGGGACAGATACGCAGTATTTT | CASSLEGTDTQYF | TRBV5-4 | . | medium-sized | TRBJ2-3
TGCGCCAGCAGCCAACTAGGGGGCCGCTATGGCTACACCTTC | CASSQLGGRYGYTF | TRBV4-3 | TRBD1 | . | TRBJ1-2
TGCGCCAGCAGCTCGGTGGGCAGAAACACTGAAGCTTTCTTT | CASSSVGRNTEAFF | TRBV5-1 | . | . | TRBJ1-1
TGTGCCAGCACCTTACAGGGGGCGAGGAACGAGCAGTACTTC | CASTLQGARNEQYF | TRBV5-4 | TRBD1 | . | TRBJ2-7
TGTGCCAGCAGCTTGCAGGGGGCGACCGAAGCTTTCTTT | CASSLQGATEAFF | TRBV5-4 | TRBD1 | . | TRBJ1-1
TGCGCCAGCAGCTTGAGTCCAGGTCCCTACGAGCAGTACTTC | CASSLSPGPYEQYF | TRBV5-1 | . | . | TRBJ2-7
TGTGCCTGGACCTCTTTAGCGGGGATTCAGCGCGAGCAGTACTTC | CAWTSLAGIQREQYF | TRBV30 | TRBD2 | . | TRBJ2-7
TGTGCCAGCGGACGAAACTCTGGGGCCAACGTCCTGACTTTC | CASGRNSGANVLTF | TRBV5-8 | . | . | TRBJ2-6
TGTGCCACCAGAGACGGACAGATAGCCTACGAGCAGTACTTC | CATRDGQIAYEQYF | TRBV15 | . | . | TRBJ2-7
TGTGCCAGCAGCCGAGAGGGACAGGGAAACACTGAAGCTTTCTTT | CASSREGQGNTEAFF | TRBV7-2 | TRBD1 | . | TRBJ1-1
TGTGCCAGCAGTAGGCAGACCGGGGCATCTGGCTACGAGCAGTACTTC | CASSRQTGASGYEQYF | TRBV27 | . | . | TRBJ2-7
TGTGCCAGACCGGGACTGACAACCTACGAGCAGTACTTC | CARPGLTTYEQYF | TRBV6-4 | . | . | TRBJ2-7
TGCGCCAGCCGCTCCGGGACTAGCGTAGACCAAGAGACCCAGTACTTC | CASRSGTSVDQETQYF | TRBV5-1 | TRBD2 | . | TRBJ2-5
TGTGCCAGCAGGACACGGGGGTTTGGCTACACCTTC | CASRTRGFGYTF | TRBV6-5 | . | . | TRBJ1-2
TGTGCCAGCAGCCCTTTGGCAGGGAAATATAGCAATCAGCCCCAGCATTTT | CASSPLAGKYSNQPQHF | TRBV7-8 | . | . | TRBJ1-5
TGTGCCAGCAACCCTCGAAAGGCGGACAAAGAGACCCAGTACTTC | CASNPRKADKETQYF | TRBV7-9 | . | . | TRBJ2-5
TGTGCCAGCAGCCCACAGGGAGCGCAGTATTTT | CASSPQGAQYF | TRBV7-2 | . | once | TRBJ2-3
TGTGCCAGCAGCAACAGCGGGGCGGAGACCCAGTACTTC | CASSNSGAETQYF | TRBV7-6 | TRBD2 | . | TRBJ2-5
TGCAGCGCCGGGGGGGCGAACACTGAAGCTTTCTTT | CSAGGANTEAFF | TRBV29-1 | . | few | TRBJ1-1
TGTGCCAGCAGCTCCCCAGGGGGCAATAATGAAAAACTGTTTTTT | CASSSPGGNNEKLFF | TRBV9 | TRBD1 | once | TRBJ1-4